The T cell receptor (beta chain) under discussion was sequenced for a study of blood T cell repertoires in COVID-19. Sequencing was performed with immunoSEQ multiplex PCR; in TCRdb, only in-frame clones are kept and a portion is missing. The table has around 260,000 clones, approximately 93% seen once. Germline V CDR1 and CDR2: MNHEY, SMNVEV (reference sequence). J lost 3 bases, V lost 5 bases, and 8 bases had no gene match. CDR3 length: 15 residues. The V call is TRBV27, the J call TRBJ2-7; 9 bases are shared with TRBD1. This receptor was identified in a young woman with COVID-19, enrolled during active disease. Sequenced input: peripheral blood. CDR3 bases: TGTGCCAGCAGTGGAACCGGGACAGGGAACTACGAGCAGTACTTC. As protein: CASSGTGTGNYEQYF.